Presented here are 8 T cell receptor beta chains from one specimen sequenced in a study of blood T cells in healthy people across ages. Using a J-beta primer mix together with a sample-barcoded 5' primer, a second PCR was run for roughly 6 to 12 cycles. TCRdb analysed the 5' RACE reads with MiXCR anew, one entry per CDR3 protein. Found here are about 380,000 distinct CDR3 sequences, 50% to 60% of them singletons; the top ten hold roughly 51%. Sequences were obtained from blood. Receptor source: a man in his 60s in good health.

This clonotype has more than one count but fewer than ten. The genes are TRBV6-2 or TRBV6-3 and TRBJ2-5, with 9 bases that match TRBD2. The germline V gene has CDR1 MNHEY and CDR2 SVGEGT. This CDR3 has 15 amino acids. Trimming at V came to 4 bases and at J to 1 base, leaving 4 bases not matched to a gene. CDR3 in amino acids: CASSSASGIQETQYF. The CDR3, as DNA: TGTGCCAGCAGTTCAGCTAGCGGGATCCAAGAGACCCAGTACTTC.

The chain is built from TRBV20-1 and TRBJ2-5; possible D gene TRBD1, 5 bases. From germline, CDR1 is DFQATT and CDR2 SNEGSKA (reference sequence). The CDR3 has 12 residues. V lost 4 bases and J 4 bases, leaving 10 bases between the germline ends. The CDR3 DNA reads TGCAGTGCTACAACAGGAATAGAGACCCAGTACTTC. Translation: CSATTGIETQYF.

There are a few counts of this clonotype. The chain is built from TRBV29-1 and TRBJ2-5; D might be TRBD1 or TRBD2, each matching 5 bases. CDR1 and CDR2 (germline): SQVTM, ANQGSEA. Trimming shortened V by 6 bases and J by 0 bases, and 11 bases separated the two germline ends. This CDR3 comprises 13 residues. CDR3 amino acids: CSVNEGYQETQYF. The CDR3 nucleotides are TGCAGCGTCAACGAGGGGTACCAAGAGACCCAGTACTTC.

With respect to this clonotype: The junction departs from germline at one end; a sequencing error may be responsible. V gene TRBV5-1 combines with J gene TRBJ2-5; unclear D gene. CDR1 and CDR2 (germline): SGHRS, YFSETQ. The CDR3 contains 13 residues. The CDR3 DNA follows: TGCGCCGGCAGCCCGCCTCCCCAAGAGACCCAGTACTTC. Amino acid sequence: CAGSPPPQETQYF.

The chain couples TRBV4-3 to TRBJ1-2, with a tentative D call TRBD1 (5 bases). Between the trimmed V and J ends, which lost 0 bases and 2 bases, there was a span of 10 bases. The CDR3 extends over 15 amino acids. Germline V gene sequence: CDR1 LGHNA, CDR2 YSLEER. The CDR3 here is CASSQEGAINYGYTF. DNA of the CDR3: TGCGCCAGCAGCCAAGAAGGGGCCATAAACTATGGCTACACCTTC.

The chain links TRBV6-5 to TRBJ1-6, with D unclear. CDR3 length: 12 amino acids. Germline V gene lookup returns CDR1 MNHEY and CDR2 SVGAGI. V dropped 2 bases and J dropped 7 bases, with 3 bases sitting between them. The CDR3 spells CASSYVNSPLHF. The CDR3 DNA reads as TGTGCCAGCAGTTACGTAAATTCACCCCTCCACTTT.

V gene TRBV27 combines with J gene TRBJ2-5; D unclear. Per the germline V gene, CDR1 is MNHEY and CDR2 is SMNVEV (reference sequence). Between the trimmed V and J ends, which lost 8 bases and 9 bases, there was a span of 10 bases. CDR3 length: 10 amino acids. DNA for the CDR3: TGTGCCAGCGGCTTATACGCCCAGTACTTC. Amino acids: CASGLYAQYF.

This clonotype has more than one count but fewer than ten. J is TRBJ1-1 and V is TRBV29-1; D remains unclear. Trimming cost V 4 bases and J 1 base, with 7 bases left between them. The CDR3 has 12 residues. CDR1 SQVTM and CDR2 ANQGSEA come from the germline V gene. CDR3 nucleotides: TGCAGCGTTGGTCGGGGGAACACTGAAGCTTTCTTT. Protein sequence: CSVGRGNTEAFF.